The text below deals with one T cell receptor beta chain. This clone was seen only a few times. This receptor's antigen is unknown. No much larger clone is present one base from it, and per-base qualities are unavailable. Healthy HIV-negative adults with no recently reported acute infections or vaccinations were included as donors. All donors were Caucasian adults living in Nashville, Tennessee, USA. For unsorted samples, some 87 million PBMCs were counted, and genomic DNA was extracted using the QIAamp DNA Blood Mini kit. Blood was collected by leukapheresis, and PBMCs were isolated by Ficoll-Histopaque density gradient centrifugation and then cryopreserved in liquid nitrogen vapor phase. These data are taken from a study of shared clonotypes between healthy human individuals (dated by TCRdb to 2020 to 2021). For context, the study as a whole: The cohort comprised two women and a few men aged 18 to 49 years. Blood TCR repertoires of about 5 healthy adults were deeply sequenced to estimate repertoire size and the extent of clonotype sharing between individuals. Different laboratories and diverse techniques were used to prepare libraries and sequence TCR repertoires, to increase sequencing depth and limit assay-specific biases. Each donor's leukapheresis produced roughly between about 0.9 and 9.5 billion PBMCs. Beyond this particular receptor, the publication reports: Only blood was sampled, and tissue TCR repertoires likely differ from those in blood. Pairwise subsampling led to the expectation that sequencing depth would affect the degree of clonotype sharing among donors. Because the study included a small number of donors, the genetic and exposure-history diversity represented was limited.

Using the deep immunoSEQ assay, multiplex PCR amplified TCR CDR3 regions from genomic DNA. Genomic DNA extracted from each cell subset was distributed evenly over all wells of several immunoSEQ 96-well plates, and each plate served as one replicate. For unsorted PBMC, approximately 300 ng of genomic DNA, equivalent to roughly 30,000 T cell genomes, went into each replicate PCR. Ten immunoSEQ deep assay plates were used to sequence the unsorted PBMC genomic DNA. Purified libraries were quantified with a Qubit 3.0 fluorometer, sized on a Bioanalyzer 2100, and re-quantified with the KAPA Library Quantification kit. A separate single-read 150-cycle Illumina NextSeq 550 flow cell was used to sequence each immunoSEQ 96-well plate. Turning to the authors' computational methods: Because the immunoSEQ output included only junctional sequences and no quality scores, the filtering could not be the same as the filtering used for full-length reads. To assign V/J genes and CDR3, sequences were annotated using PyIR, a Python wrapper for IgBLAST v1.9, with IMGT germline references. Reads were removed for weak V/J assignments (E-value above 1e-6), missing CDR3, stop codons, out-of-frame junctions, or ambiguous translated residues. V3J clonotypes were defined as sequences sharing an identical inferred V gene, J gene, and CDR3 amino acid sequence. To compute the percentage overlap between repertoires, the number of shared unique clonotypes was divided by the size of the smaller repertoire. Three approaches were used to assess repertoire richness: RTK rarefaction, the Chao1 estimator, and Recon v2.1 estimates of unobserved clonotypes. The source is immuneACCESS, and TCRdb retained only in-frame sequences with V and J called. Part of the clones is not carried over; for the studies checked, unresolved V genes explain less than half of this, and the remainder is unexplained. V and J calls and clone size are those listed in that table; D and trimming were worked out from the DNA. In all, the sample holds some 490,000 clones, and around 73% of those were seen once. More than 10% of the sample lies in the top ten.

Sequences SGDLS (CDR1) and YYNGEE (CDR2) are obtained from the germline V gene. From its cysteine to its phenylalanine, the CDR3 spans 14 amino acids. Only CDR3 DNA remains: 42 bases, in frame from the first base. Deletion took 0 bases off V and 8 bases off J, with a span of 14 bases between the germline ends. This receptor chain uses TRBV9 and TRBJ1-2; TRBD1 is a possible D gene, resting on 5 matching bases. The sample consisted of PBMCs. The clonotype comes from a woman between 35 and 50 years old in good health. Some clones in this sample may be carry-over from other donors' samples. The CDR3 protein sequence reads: CASSVDSRASGYTF. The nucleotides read TGTGCCAGCAGCGTAGATAGCAGGGCCTCGGGCTACACCTTC.